This T cell receptor beta chain is drawn from a study of early T cells in non-severe SARS-CoV-2 infection. Study overall: Whole-blood bulk RNA, unsorted, was sequenced, and chains were unpaired.

CDR1 and CDR2 from the germline V gene are SGDLS and YYNGEE. Between the trimmed V and J ends, which lost 0 bases and 1 base, there was a span of 4 bases. There are 13 residues in the CDR3. Unique molecular identifiers were affixed to single, distinct cDNA molecules. TCRdb itself ran the 5' RACE reads through MiXCR, one entry per CDR3 protein. This sample yields over 30,000 distinct CDR3 sequences, of which around 5.6% are seen a single time; 7.5% to 8% belongs to the top ten. In the case of this clonotype: What it recognizes is unknown.

Regarding the study as a whole: Private and CD4 specificities were missed by VDJdb matching, which favored anti-spike CD8 responses.

The gene calls are TRBV9 and TRBJ2-5; D is undetermined. The sample taken for sequencing was whole blood. This clonotype originated in an adult who was a healthcare worker with PCR-confirmed SARS-CoV-2 infection or an uninfected control (not recorded which). The chain's CDR3 is CASSVASQETQYF. The CDR3 DNA sequence: TGTGCCAGCAGCGTAGCCAGCCAAGAGACCCAGTACTTC.